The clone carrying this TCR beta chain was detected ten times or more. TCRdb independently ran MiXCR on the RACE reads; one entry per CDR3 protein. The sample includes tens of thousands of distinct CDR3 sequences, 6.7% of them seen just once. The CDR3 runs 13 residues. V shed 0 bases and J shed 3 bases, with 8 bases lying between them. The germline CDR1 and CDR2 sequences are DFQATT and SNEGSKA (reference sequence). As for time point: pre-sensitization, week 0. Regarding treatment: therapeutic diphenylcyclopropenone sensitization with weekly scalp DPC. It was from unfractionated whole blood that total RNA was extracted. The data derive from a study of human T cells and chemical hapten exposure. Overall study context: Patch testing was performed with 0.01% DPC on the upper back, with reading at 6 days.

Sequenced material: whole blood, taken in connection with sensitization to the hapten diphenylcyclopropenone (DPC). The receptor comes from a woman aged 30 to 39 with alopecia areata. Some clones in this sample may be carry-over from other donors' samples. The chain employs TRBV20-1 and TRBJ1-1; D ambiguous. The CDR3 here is CSAREQPYTEAFF. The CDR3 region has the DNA TGCAGTGCTAGAGAACAGCCCTACACTGAAGCTTTCTTT.